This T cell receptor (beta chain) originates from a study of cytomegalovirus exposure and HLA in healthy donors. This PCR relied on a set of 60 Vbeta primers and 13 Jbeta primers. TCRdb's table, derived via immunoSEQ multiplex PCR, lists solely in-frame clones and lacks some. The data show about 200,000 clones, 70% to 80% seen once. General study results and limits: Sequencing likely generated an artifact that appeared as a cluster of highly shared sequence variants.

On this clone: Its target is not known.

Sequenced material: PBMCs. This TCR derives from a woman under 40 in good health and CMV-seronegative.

CDR3 region: CATTEGLHSSYNQPQHF. DNA for the CDR3: TGTGCCACCACCGAGGGCCTGCATTCTTCATACAATCAGCCCCAGCATTTT. The chain uses TRBV15 and TRBJ1-5; D uncertain. Germline V gene lookup returns CDR1 LNHNV and CDR2 YYDKDF (reference sequence). V shed 7 bases and J shed 3 bases, with 22 bases lying between them. The CDR3 is 17 amino acids.